The 6 T cell receptor beta chains reported below all come from one sample, sequenced in a study of radiotherapy plus CTLA-4 blockade in lung cancer. The repertoire was sequenced with immunoSEQ multiplex PCR; TCRdb's copy has only in-frame clones and lacks some. The top ten hold approximately 17% of the sample, which has 56,000 or so clones, around 80% seen once. The specimen comprised peripheral blood, sampled from a patient treated with radiotherapy plus ipilimumab. The receptors stem from a human donor with non-small cell lung cancer who had a complete response to radiotherapy plus ipilimumab.

The chain couples TRBV5-6 to TRBJ2-1; 11 positions agree with TRBD2. The J segment lost 0 bases and the V segment lost 4 bases, leaving 6 bases of the junction unmatched. CDR3 length: 17 residues. CDR1 SGHDT and CDR2 YYEEEE come from the germline V gene. Written as DNA, the CDR3 is TGTGCCAGCAGCGCTGGACTAGCGGGCTACTCCTACAATGAGCAGTTCTTC. Its protein product is CASSAGLAGYSYNEQFF.

The V gene is TRBV5-1, the J gene TRBJ1-3; 9 nucleotides agree with TRBD1. The CDR3 sequence is 17 residues long. The germline CDR1 and CDR2 sequences are SGHRS and YFSETQ. V gave up 4 bases and J gave up 5 bases; unmatched junction bases: 13. CDR3 region: CASSPGQGSSVRNTIYF. The CDR3 DNA reads TGCGCCAGCAGCCCGGGACAGGGCAGCTCCGTTAGAAACACCATATATTTT. The full variable domain, rest sourced from reference TRBV5-1 and TRBJ1-3, is KAGVTQTPRYLIKTRGQQVTLSCSPISGHRSVSWYQQTPGQGLQFLFEYFSETQRNKGNFPGRFSGRQFSNSRSEMNVSTLELGDSALYLCASSPGQGSSVRNTIYFGEGSWLTVV.

This clone was counted a single time. V usage is TRBV5-1 and J usage is TRBJ2-7; a weak D match, TRBD2 (6 bases). Trimming stripped 3 bases from V and 8 bases from J, with 15 bases between. This CDR3 is 13 amino acids long. Germline V gene lookup returns CDR1 SGHRS and CDR2 YFSETQ. CDR3 protein: CASSSQWGGQQYV. The CDR3 DNA follows: TGCGCCAGCAGCTCCCAGTGGGGAGGTCAGCAGTACGTC.

The rearrangement links TRBV2 to TRBJ1-6, with 7 bases fitting TRBD1. Germline V gives CDR1 SNHLY, CDR2 FYNNEI. J lost 8 bases, V lost 7 bases, and 5 bases had no gene match. The CDR3 sequence is 13 residues long. CDR3 residues: CASKGTEDSPLHF. CDR3 DNA sequence: TGTGCCAGCAAAGGGACAGAGGATTCACCCCTCCACTTT. Full variable domain (rest looked up from reference TRBV2 and TRBJ1-6): EPEVTQTPSHQVTQMGQEVILRCVPISNHLYFYWYRQILGQKVEFLVSFYNNEISEKSEIFDDQFSVERPDGSNFTLKIRSTKLEDSAMYFCASKGTEDSPLHFGNGTRLTVT.

The chain has TRBV7-9 and TRBJ2-7, with 11 bases lining up with TRBD1. The CDR3 contains 13 residues. Germline CDR1 SEHNR, CDR2 FQNEAQ (reference sequence). The junction had 3 bases not matched to a gene; V was cut back by 6 bases and J by 5 bases. Written as DNA, the CDR3 is TGTGCCAGCAGTCGGACAGGGGGCGACGAGCAGTACTTC. Translation: CASSRTGGDEQYF. The full variable domain, completed using reference TRBV7-9 and TRBJ2-7, is DTGVSQNPRHKITKRGQNVTFRCDPISEHNRLYWYRQTLGQGPEFLTYFQNEAQLEKSRLLSDRFSAERPKGSFSTLEIQRTEQGDSAMYLCASSRTGGDEQYFGPGTRLTVT.

In this sample, this clone turned up a few times. One end of the junction varies from germline; a read error may be responsible. The chain combines TRBV10-3 with TRBJ1-1, with a weak D call TRBD1 (5 bases). CDR3 length: 14 amino acids. Germline CDR1 is ENHRY and CDR2 is SYGVKD. CDR3: CASSPGGGSTEAFF. For the CDR3, the DNA is TGTGCCAGCAGTCCCGGTGGGGGGAGTACTGAAGCTTTCTTT.